This T cell receptor (beta chain) was retrieved from a study of immune characterization of retroperitoneal liposarcoma. Germline CDR1 and CDR2: ENHRY and SYGVKD. This CDR3 is built from 16 residues. Trimming left V 2 bases short and J 6 bases short, with 20 bases between. TCRdb itself ran the PCR reads through MiXCR, one entry per CDR3 protein. The table includes around 19,000 distinct CDR3 sequences, approximately 37% detected once. The TCR was taken from a male donor with retroperitoneal liposarcoma. Sequencing was performed on blood. The chain couples TRBV10-3 to TRBJ2-7; tentative D call: TRBD1 (6 bases). CDR3 amino acids: CAISETRGYGVGEQYF. The CDR3 coding sequence is TGTGCCATCAGTGAGACTAGGGGGTATGGGGTGGGCGAGCAGTACTTC.